These T cell receptor beta chains were read from a single sample in a study of OX40 agonist ivuxolimab in advanced cancers. Profiled with immunoSEQ multiplex PCR; TCRdb holds only in-frame clones, not every one. The sample lists about 64,000 clones, approximately 84% seen once, with about 2.3% in the top ten. Sequencing was performed on CD4+ or CD8+ T cells sorted from blood, taken in a trial of the OX40 agonist ivuxolimab. The receptors shown here come from an adult with an advanced solid tumor such as melanoma, head and neck, liver or kidney cancer. CDR3s include the opening cysteine and the closing phenylalanine or tryptophan. The D gene is left open where the match is weak. For some rows the clone size is stated as once, few or many, or as a class when expanded; others skip it.

size,J,V,D,length,DNA,CDR3
-,TRBJ1-3,TRBV30,-,19,TGTGCCTGGAGTCCCCGGGACCCACTCAGGGGAGTGGCGGGAAACACCATATATTTT,CAWSPRDPLRGVAGNTIYF
-,TRBJ2-3,TRBV29-1,-,12,TGCAGCGTTGGTACAGGGACGGATACGCAGTATTTT,CSVGTGTDTQYF
-,TRBJ2-1,TRBV18,TRBD2,19,TGTGCCAGCTCACTAAATGGTTATAGCGGGGGGGACCCGAAAGGTGAGCAGTTCTTC,CASSLNGYSGGDPKGEQFF
-,TRBJ1-1,TRBV21-1,-,15,TGTGCCATCGGCATCGGCAACCACGGACAGGATTCTGCTTTCTTT,CAIGIGNHGQDSAFF
-,TRBJ2-7,TRBV11-2,TRBD1,13,TGTGCCAGCAGCCGGGGACAGAACTACGAGCAGTACTTC,CASSRGQNYEQYF
-,TRBJ1-2,TRBV9,-,15,TGTGCCAGCAGCGTAGAACCCACGGCGGTCTATGGCTACACCTTC,CASSVEPTAVYGYTF
-,TRBJ1-2,TRBV9,TRBD1,15,TGTGCCAGCAGCGCGATGAATCAGGGGGCTAATGGCTACACCTTC,CASSAMNQGANGYTF
-,TRBJ2-2,TRBV16,-,15,TGTGCCAGCAGCCAATCCAGGGGCGTCACCGGGGAGCTGTTTTTT,CASSQSRGVTGELFF
-,TRBJ1-3,TRBV5-4,TRBD1,15,TGTGCCAGCAGCCCGGGACAGGCGGTACCCTCGACCATATATTTT,CASSPGQAVPSTIYF
-,TRBJ2-1,TRBV11-3,TRBD2,15,TGTGCCAGCAGCTTAACTAGCGGTATGTACAATGAGCAGTTCTTC,CASSLTSGMYNEQFF
once,TRBJ1-2,TRBV6-1,-,12,TGTGCCAGCAATTCTCTTTCCTATGGCTACACCTTC,CASNSLSYGYTF
once,TRBJ2-2,TRBV6-5,TRBD1,15,TGTGCCGCGACTTCAGGGGGCCTGAACACCGGGGAGCTGTTTTTT,CAATSGGLNTGELFF
-,TRBJ2-7,TRBV7-9,-,16,TGTGCCAGCAGCTTAGCGCTGAGACAGATTCCCTACGAGCAGTACTTC,CASSLALRQIPYEQYF
-,TRBJ2-5,TRBV4-1,-,16,TGCGCCAGCAGCCAAGGATGGCAACAGGAGCGGGAGACCCAGTACTTC,CASSQGWQQERETQYF
-,TRBJ1-5,TRBV6-4,-,11,TGTGCCAGCAGTACTAATCAGCCCCAGCATTTT,CASSTNQPQHF
-,TRBJ1-5,TRBV9,TRBD1,15,TGTGCCAGCAGCACGACAGGGGGGTGGAATCAGCCCCAGCATTTT,CASSTTGGWNQPQHF
few,TRBJ2-7,TRBV5-1,-,13,TGCGCCAGCAGTAATCCGAACACCTACGAGCAGTACTTC,CASSNPNTYEQYF
-,TRBJ1-1,TRBV5-1,-,15,TGCGCCAGCAGCTTGGGAGGCGCTCGGGACACTGAAGCTTTCTTT,CASSLGGARDTEAFF
few,TRBJ2-7,TRBV7-9,-,13,TGTGCCAGCAGCTTAGCCTACGACGGTGTCAGGTACTTC,CASSLAYDGVRYF
once,TRBJ1-2,TRBV7-9,-,13,TGTGCCAGCAGCTTAGTTGGGACTGGCGGCTACACCTTC,CASSLVGTGGYTF
once,TRBJ2-5,TRBV4-1,TRBD2,16,TGCGCCAGCAGCTCCGTAGCGGGGGGCCGAAAAGAGACCCAGTACTTC,CASSSVAGGRKETQYF
-,TRBJ2-4,TRBV11-3,TRBD2,14,TGTGCCAGCAGATCCAGCGGGAGCGGAAACATTCAGTACTTC,CASRSSGSGNIQYF
-,TRBJ2-1,TRBV10-1,-,16,TGCGCCAGCAGTGAGTCCGGGCCAAGCTCCTACAATGAGCAGTTCTTC,CASSESGPSSYNEQFF
-,TRBJ1-3,TRBV6-4,TRBD1,18,TGTGCCAGCATACGCCGAAGACAACAGGGGGCGGGAGGAAACACCATATATTTT,CASIRRRQQGAGGNTIYF
-,TRBJ1-1,TRBV5-1,TRBD1,15,TGCGCCAGCAGCTTGGCGGACAGGGATCACACTGAAGCTTTCTTT,CASSLADRDHTEAFF
-,TRBJ2-4,TRBV6-6,-,16,TGTGCCAGCAGTCACCCAGGGGGGCCTCCCAAAAACATTCAGTACTTC,CASSHPGGPPKNIQYF
-,TRBJ2-7,TRBV29-1,TRBD1,13,TGCAGCGTTCCGGGACAGGGGACCTACGAGCAGTACTTC,CSVPGQGTYEQYF
-,TRBJ2-1,TRBV1,-,17,TGCACCAGCAGCCAAGTAAGTCTAGCGGGTGCCTACAATGAGCAGTTCTTC,CTSSQVSLAGAYNEQFF
-,TRBJ2-2,TRBV2,-,13,TGTGCCAGCAGACAGGTGAACACCGGGGAGCTGTTTTTT,CASRQVNTGELFF
-,TRBJ2-7,TRBV4-2,-,15,TGTGCCAGCAGCCAAGGGTCCGCAGGGCGGTACGAGCGGTACTTC,CASSQGSAGRYERYF
-,TRBJ1-6,TRBV6-1,TRBD1,13,TGTGCCAGCAGGCTCAGGGGGGATTCACCCCTCCACTTT,CASRLRGDSPLHF
-,TRBJ2-1,TRBV28,-,11,TGTGCCAGCAGAGTGCCAGGTGAGCAGTTCTTC,CASRVPGEQFF
-,TRBJ1-1,TRBV5-4,TRBD1,13,TGTGCCAGCAGATTTACAGGGGCCGATGAAGCTTTCTTT,CASRFTGADEAFF
-,TRBJ1-5,TRBV5-1,TRBD1,14,TGCGCCAGCAGCCCCAGGGGGCAGAATCAGCCCCAGCATTTT,CASSPRGQNQPQHF
few,TRBJ1-6,TRBV4-1,-,17,TGCGCCAGCAGCCATCTGATCGTGGGGTTGAATAATTCACCCCTCCACTTT,CASSHLIVGLNNSPLHF
-,TRBJ2-5,TRBV14,-,15,TGTGCCAGCAGCCAAGATTCGGCTAGACAAGAGACCCAGTACTTC,CASSQDSARQETQYF
-,TRBJ1-3,TRBV15,-,15,TGTGCCACCAGCAGAGCGGCATCATCTGGAAACACCATATATTTT,CATSRAASSGNTIYF
-,TRBJ2-2,TRBV11-3,TRBD2,13,TGTGCCAGCAGCTTGGGGGGGACCGGGGAGCTGTTTTTT,CASSLGGTGELFF
-,TRBJ2-2,TRBV19,TRBD1,16,TGTGCCAGTAGTATACCACAGGGGGCGAGGACCGGGGAGCTGTTTTTT,CASSIPQGARTGELFF
-,TRBJ1-4,TRBV9,-,14,TGTGCCAGCAGCGTAGGTGAATGGGATGAAAAACTGTTTTTT,CASSVGEWDEKLFF
-,TRBJ1-4,TRBV19,-,15,TGTGCCAGTAGTATTTTGGGGGGCAGTAATGAAAAACTGTTTTTT,CASSILGGSNEKLFF
-,TRBJ1-2,TRBV9,TRBD1,14,TGTGCCAGCAGCTCAGGACAGGGGGGGTATGGCTACACCTTC,CASSSGQGGYGYTF
-,TRBJ2-1,TRBV4-2,-,17,TGTGCCAGCAGCCAGCCACCTGACAGCATTAACTACAATGAGCAGTTCTTC,CASSQPPDSINYNEQFF
-,TRBJ1-5,TRBV10-3,-,17,TGTGCCATCAGTGAGGCCTCGGGACTCTATAGCAATCAGCCCCAGCATTTT,CAISEASGLYSNQPQHF
-,TRBJ2-3,TRBV11-2,-,16,TGTGCCAGCAGCTTTTTTAGCGGACGGCCCACAGATACGCAGTATTTT,CASSFFSGRPTDTQYF
-,TRBJ2-3,TRBV11-2,-,14,TGTGCCAGCAGCTTATCCACTCACTCAGATACGCAGTATTTT,CASSLSTHSDTQYF
-,TRBJ1-5,TRBV7-6,-,13,TGTGCCAGCAGCTTAGATATTAATCAGCCCCAGCATTTT,CASSLDINQPQHF
-,TRBJ1-5,TRBV10-2,-,14,TGCGCCAGCAGTTGGACCGTTAGCAATCAGCCCCAGCATTTT,CASSWTVSNQPQHF
-,TRBJ2-7,TRBV7-3,-,17,TGTGCCAGCAGCTCCCCCAGGGAAGGGACTGGGAACTACGAGCAGTACTTC,CASSSPREGTGNYEQYF
-,TRBJ1-2,TRBV18,-,12,TGTGCCAGCTCACCACCAGATTATGGCTACACCTTC,CASSPPDYGYTF
-,TRBJ2-7,TRBV5-6,-,13,TGTGCCAGCAGCCTGGACGCGGCCTACGAGCAGTACTTC,CASSLDAAYEQYF
-,TRBJ1-5,TRBV7-6,TRBD1,17,TGTGCCAGCAGCCCCTTCCGACAGGGAGGGAACAATCAGCCCCAGCATTTT,CASSPFRQGGNNQPQHF
few,TRBJ2-3,TRBV9,-,16,TGTGCCAGCAGCGTAGCTTTGGGGCCTGGAGGAGATACGCAGTATTTT,CASSVALGPGGDTQYF
-,TRBJ2-7,TRBV7-2,-,13,TGTGCCAGCAGCTTAAATGACGGCTACGAGCAGTACTTC,CASSLNDGYEQYF